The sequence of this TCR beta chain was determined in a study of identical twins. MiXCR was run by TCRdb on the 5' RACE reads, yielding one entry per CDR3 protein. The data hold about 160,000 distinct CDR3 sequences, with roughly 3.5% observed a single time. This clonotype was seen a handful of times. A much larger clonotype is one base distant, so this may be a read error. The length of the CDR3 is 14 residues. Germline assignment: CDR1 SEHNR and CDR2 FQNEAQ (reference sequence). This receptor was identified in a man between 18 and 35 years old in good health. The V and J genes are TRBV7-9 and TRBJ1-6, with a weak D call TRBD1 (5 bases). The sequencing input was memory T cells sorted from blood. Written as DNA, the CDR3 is TGTTCCAGCAGCTTAGACCAGGGTGGTTCACCCCTCCACTTT. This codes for CSSSLDQGGSPLHF.